The subject of this entry is one T cell receptor beta chain. The antigen is not known. This record belongs to a study of blood T cells in healthy people across ages. Regarding the study as a whole: A roughly linear fall in TCR beta diversity per million T cells was seen with increasing age. The diversity estimates, figures obtained from one million T cells, were considered underestimates.

CDR3 length equals 15 residues. The V and J ends lost 1 base and 2 bases respectively, with 10 bases between them. Germline loops: CDR1 PRHDT, CDR2 FYEKMQ (reference sequence). Through a sample-barcoded 5' primer and a J-beta primer mix, a second PCR was run for roughly 7 to 11 cycles. MiXCR, applied by TCRdb to the 5' RACE reads, yields one record per CDR3 protein. The table includes approximately 730,000 distinct CDR3 sequences, 43% detected once. The specimen sequenced was blood. The chain couples TRBV13 to TRBJ2-3; D is unclear. The clonotype originates from a woman between 55 and 75 years old in good health. The DNA for the CDR3 is TGTGCCAGCAGCTTAGCGCTTACCAACACAGATACGCAGTATTTT. Its translation: CASSLALTNTDTQYF.